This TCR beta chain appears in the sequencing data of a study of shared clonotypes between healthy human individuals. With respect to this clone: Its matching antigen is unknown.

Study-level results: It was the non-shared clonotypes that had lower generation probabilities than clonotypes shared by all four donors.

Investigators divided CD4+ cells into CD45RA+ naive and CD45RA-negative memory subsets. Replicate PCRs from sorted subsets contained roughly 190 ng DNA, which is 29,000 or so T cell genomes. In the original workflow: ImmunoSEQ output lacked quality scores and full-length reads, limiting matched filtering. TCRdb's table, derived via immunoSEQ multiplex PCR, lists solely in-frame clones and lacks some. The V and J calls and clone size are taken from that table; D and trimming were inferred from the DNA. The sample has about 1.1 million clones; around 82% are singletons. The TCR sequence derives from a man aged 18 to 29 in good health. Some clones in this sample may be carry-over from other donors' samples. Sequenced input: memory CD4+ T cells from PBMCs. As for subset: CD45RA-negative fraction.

The CDR3 coding sequence is TGTGCCAGCAGCCCGATGGCCTGGCTGGATACGCAGTATTTT. Protein: CASSPMAWLDTQYF. This chain connects TRBV11-2 to TRBJ2-3; D ambiguous. CDR3 length: 14 amino acids. The germline V gene has CDR1 SGHAT and CDR2 FQNNGV. V dropped 5 bases and J dropped 6 bases, with 15 bases sitting between them.